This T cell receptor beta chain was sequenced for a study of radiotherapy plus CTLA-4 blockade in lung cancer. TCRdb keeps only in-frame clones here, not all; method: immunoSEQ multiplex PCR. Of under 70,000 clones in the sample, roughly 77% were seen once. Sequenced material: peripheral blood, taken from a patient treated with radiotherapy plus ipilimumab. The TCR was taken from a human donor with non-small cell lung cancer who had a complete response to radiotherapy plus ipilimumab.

CDR3 DNA: TGTGCCAGCAGTGAAGTGGCAGCTAGCTCCTACGAGCAGTACGTC. Amino acids: CASSEVAASSYEQYV. The chain recombines TRBV6-1 with TRBJ2-7; D unresolved. This CDR3 is 15 amino acids long. Per germline, CDR1 MNHNS and CDR2 SASEGT. Deletions cut 1 base from V and 0 bases from J, with 10 bases between.